This TCR beta chain was captured in a study of blood T cell repertoires in COVID-19. Study-wide context: COVID-19 samples from acute and convalescent phases originated in the United States, Italy and Spain. Sample material is recorded as cDNA or gDNA derived from T cells, B-cell-depleted T cells, or PBMCs.

This CDR3 has 13 amino acids. The junction had 5 bases not matched to a gene; V was cut back by 4 bases and J by 5 bases. Germline-derived CDR1 and CDR2 are SGHRS and YFSETQ. Participants were placed into cohorts based on the clinical history they reported. In the original analysis: Reference gene primer amplification gave nucleated cell count estimates. Profiling relied on immunoSEQ multiplex PCR, and the TCRdb table lists in-frame clones only, not all of them. The V and J calls and the clone size are those of that table, but D and trimming were determined from the DNA. The sample lists some 290,000 clones, roughly 91% occurring once.

The TCR was taken from a middle-aged woman with acute COVID-19. Sequencing used PBMCs or T cells enriched from blood (not recorded which). The V and J genes are TRBV5-1 and TRBJ2-5; 7 bases match TRBD2. As DNA, the CDR3 is TGCGCCAGCAGCCAGACCGGGAGGGAGACCCAGTACTTC. Amino acid sequence: CASSQTGRETQYF.